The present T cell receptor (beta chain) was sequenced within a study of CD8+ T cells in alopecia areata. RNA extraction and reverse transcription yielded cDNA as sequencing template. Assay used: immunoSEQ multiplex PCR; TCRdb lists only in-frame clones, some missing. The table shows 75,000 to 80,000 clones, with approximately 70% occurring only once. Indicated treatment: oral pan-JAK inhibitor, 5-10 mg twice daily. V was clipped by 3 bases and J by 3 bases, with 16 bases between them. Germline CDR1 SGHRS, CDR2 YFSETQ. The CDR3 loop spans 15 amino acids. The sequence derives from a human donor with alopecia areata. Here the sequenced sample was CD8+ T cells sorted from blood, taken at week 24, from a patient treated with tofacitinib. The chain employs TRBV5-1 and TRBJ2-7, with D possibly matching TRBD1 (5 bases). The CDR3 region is CASSWGIRRDYEQYF. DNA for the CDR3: TGCGCCAGCAGCTGGGGCATACGTAGGGACTACGAGCAGTACTTC. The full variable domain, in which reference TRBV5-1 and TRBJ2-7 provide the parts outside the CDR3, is KAGVTQTPRYLIKTRGQQVTLSCSPISGHRSVSWYQQTPGQGLQFLFEYFSETQRNKGNFPGRFSGRQFSNSRSEMNVSTLELGDSALYLCASSWGIRRDYEQYFGPGTRLTVT.